The following is a T cell receptor (beta chain) sequence with its context. The data are from a study of radiation and T cells in renal cell carcinoma. The CDR3 is 14 residues long. Trimming removed 2 bases from V and 4 bases from J; junction bases left unmatched: 4. CDR1 MNHNY and CDR2 SVGAGI come from the germline V gene (reference sequence). The time point is: baseline pretreatment blood. This sample's treatment: 15 Gy SBRT to primary tumor, nephrectomy 4 weeks later. This renal cell carcinoma was of the clear cell type. Method: immunoSEQ multiplex PCR; TCRdb's copy keeps in-frame clones and lacks some. Here the sample spans some 110,000 clones, approximately 82% being singletons.

Specimen: blood, collected from a patient whose treatment included radiotherapy and nephrectomy. The receptor comes from a woman aged 60 to 75 with renal cell carcinoma. The rearrangement uses TRBV6-6 and TRBJ2-7, with 8 bases that match TRBD2. As DNA, the CDR3 is TGTGCCAGCAGTTACCGACTAGCGCCGTACGAGCAGTACTTC. Translated, it gives CASSYRLAPYEQYF.